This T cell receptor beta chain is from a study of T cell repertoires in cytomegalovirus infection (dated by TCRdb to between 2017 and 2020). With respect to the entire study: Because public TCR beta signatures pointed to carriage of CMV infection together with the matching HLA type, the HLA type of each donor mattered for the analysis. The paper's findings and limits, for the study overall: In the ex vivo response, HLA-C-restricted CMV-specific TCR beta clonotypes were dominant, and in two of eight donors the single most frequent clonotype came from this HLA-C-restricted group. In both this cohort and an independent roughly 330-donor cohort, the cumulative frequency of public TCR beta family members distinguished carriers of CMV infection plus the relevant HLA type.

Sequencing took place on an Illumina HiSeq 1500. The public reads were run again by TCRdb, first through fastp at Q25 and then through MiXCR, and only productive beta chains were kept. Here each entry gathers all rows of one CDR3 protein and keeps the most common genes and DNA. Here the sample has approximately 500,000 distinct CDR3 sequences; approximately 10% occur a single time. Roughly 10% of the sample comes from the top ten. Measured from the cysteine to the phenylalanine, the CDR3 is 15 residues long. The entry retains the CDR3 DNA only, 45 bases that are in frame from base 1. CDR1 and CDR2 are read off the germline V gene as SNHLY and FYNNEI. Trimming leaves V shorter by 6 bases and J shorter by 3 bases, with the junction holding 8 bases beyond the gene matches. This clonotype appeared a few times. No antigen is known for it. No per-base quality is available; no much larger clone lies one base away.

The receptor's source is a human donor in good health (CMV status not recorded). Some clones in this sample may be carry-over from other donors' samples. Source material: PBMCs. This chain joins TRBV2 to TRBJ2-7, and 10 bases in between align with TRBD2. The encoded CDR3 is CASRSLAGENYEQYF. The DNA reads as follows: TGTGCCAGCAGGAGTCTAGCGGGGGAAAACTACGAGCAGTACTTC.